This T cell receptor (beta chain) was profiled in a study of blood T cell repertoires in COVID-19. Overall study: Sites in the United States, Italy and Spain provided acute and convalescent COVID-19 samples.

This CDR3 has 15 amino acids. Germline loops: CDR1 SGDLS, CDR2 YYNGEE. J lost 1 base, V lost 3 bases, and 2 bases had no gene match. In the original processing: From reference gene primer amplification, estimates of nucleated cell counts were derived. The table came from immunoSEQ multiplex PCR; TCRdb's copy has only in-frame clones and leaves some out. V and J calls and clone size come straight from that table; D and trimming were deduced from the DNA. The table lists 150,000 to 200,000 clones, about 90% of them singletons. The sequence was collected from a man aged 40-55 years with active or convalescent COVID-19. The chain employs TRBV9 and TRBJ2-1; 9 bases line up with TRBD2. Sequencing was carried out using peripheral blood. The CDR3: CASSASGTSYNEQFF. In nucleotides, the CDR3 is TGTGCCAGCAGCGCTAGCGGGACATCCTACAATGAGCAGTTCTTC.